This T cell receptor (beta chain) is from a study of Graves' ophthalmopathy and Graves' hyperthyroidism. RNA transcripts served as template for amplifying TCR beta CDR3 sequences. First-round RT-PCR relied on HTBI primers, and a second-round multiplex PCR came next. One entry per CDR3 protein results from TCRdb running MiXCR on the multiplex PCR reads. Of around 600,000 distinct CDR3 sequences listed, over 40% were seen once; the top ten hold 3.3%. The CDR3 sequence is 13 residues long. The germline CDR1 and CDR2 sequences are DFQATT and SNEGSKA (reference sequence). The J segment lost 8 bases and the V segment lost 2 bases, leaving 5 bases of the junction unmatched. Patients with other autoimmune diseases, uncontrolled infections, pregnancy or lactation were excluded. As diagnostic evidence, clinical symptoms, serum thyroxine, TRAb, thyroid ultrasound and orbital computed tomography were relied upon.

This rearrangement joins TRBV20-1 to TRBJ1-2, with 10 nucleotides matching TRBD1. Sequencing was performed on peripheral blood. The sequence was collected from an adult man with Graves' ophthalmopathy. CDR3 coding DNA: TGCAGTGCTAGACCCGGGACAGGGGACGGCTACACCTTC. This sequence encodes CSARPGTGDGYTF.